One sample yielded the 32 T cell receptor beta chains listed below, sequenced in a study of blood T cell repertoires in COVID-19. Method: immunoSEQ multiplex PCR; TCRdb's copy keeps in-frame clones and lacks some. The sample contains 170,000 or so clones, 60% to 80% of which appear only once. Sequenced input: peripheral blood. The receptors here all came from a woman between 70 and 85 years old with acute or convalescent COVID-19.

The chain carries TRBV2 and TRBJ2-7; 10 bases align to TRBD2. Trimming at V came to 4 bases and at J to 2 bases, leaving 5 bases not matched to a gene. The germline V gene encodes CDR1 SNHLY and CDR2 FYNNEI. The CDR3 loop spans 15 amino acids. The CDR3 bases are TGTGCCAGCAGTGGAAGTAGCGGGAGGCCCTACGAGCAGTACTTC. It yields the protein CASSGSSGRPYEQYF.

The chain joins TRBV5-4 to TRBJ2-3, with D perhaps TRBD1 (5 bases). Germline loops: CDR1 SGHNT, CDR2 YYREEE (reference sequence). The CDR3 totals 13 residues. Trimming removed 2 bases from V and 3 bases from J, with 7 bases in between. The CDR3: CASSFKGTDTQYF. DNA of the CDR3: TGTGCCAGCAGCTTTAAGGGGACAGATACGCAGTATTTT.

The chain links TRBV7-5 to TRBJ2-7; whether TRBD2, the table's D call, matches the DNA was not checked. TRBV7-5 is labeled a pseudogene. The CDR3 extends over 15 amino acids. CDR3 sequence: CARSRPSVSSHEQYF. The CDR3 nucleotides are TGTGCCAGAAGTCGTCCTAGCGTCAGTTCCCACGAGCAGTACTTC.

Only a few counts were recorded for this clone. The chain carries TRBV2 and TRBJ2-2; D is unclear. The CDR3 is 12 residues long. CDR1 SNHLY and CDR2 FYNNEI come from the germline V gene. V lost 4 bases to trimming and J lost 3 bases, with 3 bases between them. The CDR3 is CASSADTGELFF. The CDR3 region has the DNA TGTGCCAGCAGTGCAGACACCGGGGAGCTGTTTTTT. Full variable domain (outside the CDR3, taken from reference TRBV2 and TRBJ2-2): EPEVTQTPSHQVTQMGQEVILRCVPISNHLYFYWYRQILGQKVEFLVSFYNNEISEKSEIFDDQFSVERPDGSNFTLKIRSTKLEDSAMYFCASSADTGELFFGEGSRLTVL.

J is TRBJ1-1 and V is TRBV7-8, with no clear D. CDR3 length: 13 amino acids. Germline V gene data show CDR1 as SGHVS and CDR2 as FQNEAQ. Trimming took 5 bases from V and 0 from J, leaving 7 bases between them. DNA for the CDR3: TGTGCCAGCAGCCAACAGTTGAACACTGAAGCTTTCTTT. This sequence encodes CASSQQLNTEAFF.

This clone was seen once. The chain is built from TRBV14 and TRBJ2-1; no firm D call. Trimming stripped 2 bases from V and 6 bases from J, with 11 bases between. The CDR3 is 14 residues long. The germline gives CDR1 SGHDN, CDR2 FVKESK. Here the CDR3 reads CASSQQLTTNEQFF. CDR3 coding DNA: TGTGCCAGCAGCCAACAATTAACTACCAATGAGCAGTTCTTC. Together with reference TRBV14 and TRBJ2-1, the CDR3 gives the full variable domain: EAGVTQFPSHSVIEKGQTVTLRCDPISGHDNLYWYRRVMGKEIKFLLHFVKESKQDESGMPNNRFLAERTGGTYSTLKVQPAELEDSGVYFCASSQQLTTNEQFFGPGTRLTVL.

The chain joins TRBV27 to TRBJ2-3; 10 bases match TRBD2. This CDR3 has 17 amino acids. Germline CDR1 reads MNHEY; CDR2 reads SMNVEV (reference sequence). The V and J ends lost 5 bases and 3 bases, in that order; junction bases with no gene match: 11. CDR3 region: CASSPRASGRRTDTQYF. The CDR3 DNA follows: TGTGCCAGCAGTCCCCGGGCTAGCGGGAGACGAACAGATACGCAGTATTTT.

DNA for the CDR3: TGCGCCAGCAGCTTCCTCGGTGCTAGCGGGACCGAGCAGTTCTTC. Encoded protein: CASSFLGASGTEQFF. The gene calls are TRBV5-1 and TRBJ2-1; 9 positions match TRBD2. The CDR3 covers 15 residues. With V trimmed by 2 bases and J by 10 bases, 10 bases remained unmatched. Germline values: CDR1 SGHRS, CDR2 YFSETQ.

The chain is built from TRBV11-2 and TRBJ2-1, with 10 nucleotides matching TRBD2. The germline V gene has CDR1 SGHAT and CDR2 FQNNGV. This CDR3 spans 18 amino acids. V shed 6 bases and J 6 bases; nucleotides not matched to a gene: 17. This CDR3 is CASRSRGPAGGSLNEQFF. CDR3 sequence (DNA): TGTGCCAGCAGGTCGAGGGGCCCAGCGGGAGGGAGTCTCAATGAGCAGTTCTTC.

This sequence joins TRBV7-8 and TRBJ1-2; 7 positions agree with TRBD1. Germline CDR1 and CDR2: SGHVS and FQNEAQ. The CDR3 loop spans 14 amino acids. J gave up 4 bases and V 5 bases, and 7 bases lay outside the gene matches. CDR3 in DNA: TGTGCCAGCAGCCATCGATGGGACAGCTATGGCTACACCTTC. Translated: CASSHRWDSYGYTF.

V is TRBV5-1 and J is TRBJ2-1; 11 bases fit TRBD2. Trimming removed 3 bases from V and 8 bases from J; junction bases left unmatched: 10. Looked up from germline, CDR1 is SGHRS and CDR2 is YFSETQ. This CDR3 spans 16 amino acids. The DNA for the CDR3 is TGCGCCAGCAGCTCCCTACTAGCGGGAGATCACGATGAGCAGTTCTTC. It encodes CASSSLLAGDHDEQFF.

CDR3 bases: TGTGCCAGCAGCGCCACCGGGGTTTCAGCTCCCCAAGAGACCCAGTACTTC. The encoded protein is CASSATGVSAPQETQYF. The chain couples TRBV7-7 to TRBJ2-5; D is possibly TRBD2 (5 bases). Germline V gives CDR1 SSHAT, CDR2 FNYEAQ (reference sequence). V was trimmed by 5 bases and J by 1 base, leaving 20 bases between them. The CDR3 loop spans 17 amino acids. The variable domain in full, completed from reference TRBV7-7 and TRBJ2-5, reads GAGVSQSPRYKVTKRGQDVTLRCDPISSHATLYWYQQALGQGPEFLTYFNYEAQPDKSGLPSDRFSAERPEGSISTLTIQRTEQRDSAMYRCASSATGVSAPQETQYFGPGTRLLVL.

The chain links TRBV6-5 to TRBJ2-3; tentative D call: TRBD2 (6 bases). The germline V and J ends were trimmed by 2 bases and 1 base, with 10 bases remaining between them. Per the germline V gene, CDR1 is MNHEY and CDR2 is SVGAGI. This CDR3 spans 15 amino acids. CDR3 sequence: CASSYRERGTDTQYF. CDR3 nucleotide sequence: TGTGCCAGCAGTTACCGGGAGCGGGGCACAGATACGCAGTATTTT.

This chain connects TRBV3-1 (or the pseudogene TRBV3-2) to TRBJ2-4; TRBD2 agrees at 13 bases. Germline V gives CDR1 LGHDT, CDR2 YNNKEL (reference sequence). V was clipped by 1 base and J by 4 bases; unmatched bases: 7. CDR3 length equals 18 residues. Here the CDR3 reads CASSQVTSGRGRKNIQYF. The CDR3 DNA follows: TGTGCCAGCAGCCAAGTTACTAGCGGGAGGGGAAGAAAAAACATTCAGTACTTC.

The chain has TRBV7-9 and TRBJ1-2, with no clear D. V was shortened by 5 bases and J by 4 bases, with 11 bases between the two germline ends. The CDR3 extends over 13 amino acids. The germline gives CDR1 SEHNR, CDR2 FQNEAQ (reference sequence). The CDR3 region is CASSPTVTYGYTF. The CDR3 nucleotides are TGTGCCAGCAGCCCCACAGTGACCTATGGCTACACCTTC.

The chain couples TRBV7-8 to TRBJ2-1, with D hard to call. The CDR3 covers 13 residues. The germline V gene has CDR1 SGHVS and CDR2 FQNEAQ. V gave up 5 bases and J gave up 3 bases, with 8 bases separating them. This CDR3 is CASSPRVYNEQFF. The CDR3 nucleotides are TGTGCCAGCAGCCCCCGGGTCTACAATGAGCAGTTCTTC. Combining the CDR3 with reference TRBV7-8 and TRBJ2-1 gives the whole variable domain GAGVSQSPRYKVAKRGQDVALRCDPISGHVSLFWYQQALGQGPEFLTYFQNEAQLDKSGLPSDRFFAERPEGSVSTLKIQRTQQEDSAVYLCASSPRVYNEQFFGPGTRLTVL.

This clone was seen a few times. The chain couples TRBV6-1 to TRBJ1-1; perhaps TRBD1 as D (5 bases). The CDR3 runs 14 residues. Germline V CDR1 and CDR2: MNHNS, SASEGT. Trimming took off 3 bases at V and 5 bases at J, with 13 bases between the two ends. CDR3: CASSDRRRGTEAFF. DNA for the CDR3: TGTGCCAGCAGTGACAGGAGGCGGGGGACTGAAGCTTTCTTT.

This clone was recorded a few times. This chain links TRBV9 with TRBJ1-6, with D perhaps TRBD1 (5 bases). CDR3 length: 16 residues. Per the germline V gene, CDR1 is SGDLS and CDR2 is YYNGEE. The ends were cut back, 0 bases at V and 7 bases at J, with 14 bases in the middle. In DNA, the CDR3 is TGTGCCAGCAGCGTAGATCCTGGCCAGGGAAATTCACCCCTCCACTTT. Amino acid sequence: CASSVDPGQGNSPLHF.

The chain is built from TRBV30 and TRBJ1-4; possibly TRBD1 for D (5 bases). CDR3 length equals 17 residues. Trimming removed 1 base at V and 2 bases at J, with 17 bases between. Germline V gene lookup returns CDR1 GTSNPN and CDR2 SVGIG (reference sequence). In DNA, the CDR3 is TGTGCCTGGAGTGCGGTCGTCGGTGCAGGGACTAATGAAAAACTGTTTTTT. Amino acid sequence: CAWSAVVGAGTNEKLFF.

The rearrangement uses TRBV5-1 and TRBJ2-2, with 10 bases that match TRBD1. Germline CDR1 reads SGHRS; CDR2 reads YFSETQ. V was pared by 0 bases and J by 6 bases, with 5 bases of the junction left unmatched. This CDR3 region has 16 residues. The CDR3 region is CASSLAATGGAGELFF. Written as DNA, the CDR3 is TGCGCCAGCAGCTTGGCCGCGACAGGGGGCGCCGGGGAGCTGTTTTTT.

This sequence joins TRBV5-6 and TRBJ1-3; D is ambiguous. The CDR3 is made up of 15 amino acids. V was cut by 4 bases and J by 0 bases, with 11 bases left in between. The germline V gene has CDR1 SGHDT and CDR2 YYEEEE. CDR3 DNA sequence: TGTGCCAGCAGCGCCGGGATGACCTCTGGAAACACCATATATTTT. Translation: CASSAGMTSGNTIYF.

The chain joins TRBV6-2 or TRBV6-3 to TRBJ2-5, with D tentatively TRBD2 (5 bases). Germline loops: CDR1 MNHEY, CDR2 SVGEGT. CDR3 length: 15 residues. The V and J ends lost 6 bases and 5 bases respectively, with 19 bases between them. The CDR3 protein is CASSDGASLGETQYF. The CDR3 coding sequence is TGTGCCAGCAGCGACGGCGCTAGCCTGGGGGAGACCCAGTACTTC.

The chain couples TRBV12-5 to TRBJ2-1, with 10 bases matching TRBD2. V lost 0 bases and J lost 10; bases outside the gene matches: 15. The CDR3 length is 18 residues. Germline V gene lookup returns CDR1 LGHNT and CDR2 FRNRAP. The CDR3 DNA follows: TGTGCTAGTGGTTTGGTACGAGACGGCAGCGGGAGGGTAGGGGAGCAGTTCTTC. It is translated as CASGLVRDGSGRVGEQFF.

In DNA form, the CDR3 reads TGTGCCTGGACCGGACAGGGGTCTTCACCCCTCCACTTT. This translates into CAWTGQGSSPLHF. The J gene is TRBJ1-6, the V gene TRBV30, with 9 bases that match TRBD1. This CDR3 spans 13 amino acids. The trim removed 4 bases at V and 9 bases at J, leaving 4 bases unmatched. Germline values: CDR1 GTSNPN, CDR2 SVGIG (reference sequence).

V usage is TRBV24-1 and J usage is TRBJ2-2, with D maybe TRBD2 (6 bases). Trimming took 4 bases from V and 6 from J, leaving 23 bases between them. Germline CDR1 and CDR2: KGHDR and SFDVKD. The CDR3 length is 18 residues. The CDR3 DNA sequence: TGTGCCACCAGTGACAACCGGTGGGGGGACGTCGTTCCCGGGGAGCTGTTTTTT. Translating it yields CATSDNRWGDVVPGELFF.

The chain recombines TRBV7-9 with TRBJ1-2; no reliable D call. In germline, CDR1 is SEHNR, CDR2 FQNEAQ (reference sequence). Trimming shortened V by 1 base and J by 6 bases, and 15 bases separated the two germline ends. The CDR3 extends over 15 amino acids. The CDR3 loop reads CASSLEARRLHGYTF. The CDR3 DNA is TGTGCCAGCAGCTTAGAAGCTCGCCGGTTGCATGGCTACACCTTC.

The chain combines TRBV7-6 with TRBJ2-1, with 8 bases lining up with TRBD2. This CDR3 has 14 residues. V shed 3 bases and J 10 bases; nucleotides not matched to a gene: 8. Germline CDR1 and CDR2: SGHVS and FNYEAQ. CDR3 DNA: TGTGCCAGCAGCTTCCGGGGGGGCTGGAGAGAGCAGTTCTTC. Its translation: CASSFRGGWREQFF.

The DNA of the CDR3 is TGCAGTGCTAGTTCCGGGACTAGCGGGAGTGGCTACGAGCAGTACTTC. Its translation is CSASSGTSGSGYEQYF. The rearrangement uses TRBV20-1 and TRBJ2-7; 14 bases line up with TRBD2. The CDR3 extends over 16 amino acids. Germline V lookup: CDR1 DFQATT, CDR2 SNEGSKA (reference sequence). The ends lost 3 bases at V and 3 bases at J; junction bases unmatched: 7.

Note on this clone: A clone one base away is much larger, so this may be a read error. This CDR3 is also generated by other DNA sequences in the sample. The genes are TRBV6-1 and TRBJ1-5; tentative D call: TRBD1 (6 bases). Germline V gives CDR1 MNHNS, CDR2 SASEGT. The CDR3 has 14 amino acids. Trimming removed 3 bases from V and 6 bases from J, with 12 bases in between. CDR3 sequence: CASSESGGGQPQHF. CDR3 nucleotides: TGTGCCAGCAGTGAGTCTGGGGGCGGTCAGCCCCAGCATTTT.

DNA of the CDR3: TGTGCCAGCAGCTCCGCGCCGAGCTGTGGCTACACCTTC. It yields the protein CASSSAPSCGYTF. This chain links TRBV21-1 with TRBJ1-2. TRBV21-1 is designated a pseudogene. This CDR3 region has 13 residues.

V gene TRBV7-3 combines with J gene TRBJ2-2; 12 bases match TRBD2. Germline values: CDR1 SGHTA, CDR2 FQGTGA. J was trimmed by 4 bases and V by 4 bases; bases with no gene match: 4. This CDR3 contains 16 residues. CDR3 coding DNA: TGTGCCAGCAGCTCTGGACTAGCGGGATTCACCGGGGAGCTGTTTTTT. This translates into CASSSGLAGFTGELFF. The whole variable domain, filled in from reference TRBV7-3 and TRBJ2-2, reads GAGVSQTPSNKVTEKGKYVELRCDPISGHTALYWYRQSLGQGPEFLIYFQGTGAADDSGLPNDRFFAVRPEGSVSTLKIQRTERGDSAVYLCASSSGLAGFTGELFFGEGSRLTVL.

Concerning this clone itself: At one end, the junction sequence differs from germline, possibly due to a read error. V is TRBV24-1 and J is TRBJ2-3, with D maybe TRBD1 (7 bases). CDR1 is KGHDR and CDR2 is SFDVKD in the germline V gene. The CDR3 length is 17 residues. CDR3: CATSDGGQHHAHRYAAF. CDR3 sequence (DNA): TGTGCCACCAGTGACGGGGGACAGCACCACGCTCACAGATACGCAGCTTTT.